The rows below give T cell receptor beta chains drawn from one sample of a study of cytomegalovirus exposure and HLA in healthy donors. Only in-frame clones appear in the TCRdb table, and some are missing; sequencing was by immunoSEQ multiplex PCR. The repertoire consists of 100,000 to 150,000 clones, with 70% to 90% occurring once and the leading ten covering approximately 2.1%. Source material: PBMCs. Source of these receptors: a woman younger than 35 in good health and CMV-seronegative. CDR3s include the opening cysteine and the closing phenylalanine or tryptophan. D genes are given only for firm matches. Rows give clone size only sometimes, using once, few, many, or a class for an expanded clone.

v_gene	abundance	d_gene	j_gene	CDR3nt	CDR3aa
TRBV7-9	NA	TRBD1	TRBJ2-3	TGTGCCAGCACTTCGGACAGGGGGAGAACAGATACGCAGTATTTT	CASTSDRGRTDTQYF
TRBV29-1	NA	TRBD1	TRBJ1-2	TGCAGCGTTGATTTCGCAGAGGACAGGGCCGGCGGCTACACCTTC	CSVDFAEDRAGGYTF
TRBV28	NA	TRBD1	TRBJ2-5	TGTGCCAGCAGTACCAAATACCGGGACAGGGTAGAGACCCAGTACTTC	CASSTKYRDRVETQYF
TRBV10-3	NA	TRBD1	TRBJ2-5	TGTGCCATCAGTGACGTATCGGGGACAGGGGGCATGGAGACCCAGTACTTC	CAISDVSGTGGMETQYF
TRBV2	NA	TRBD1	TRBJ2-7	TGTGCCAGTTTTGCAGAGACAGGGGATTACTACGAGCAGTACTTC	CASFAETGDYYEQYF
TRBV15	NA	NA	TRBJ2-1	TGTGCCACCAGCAGAGAGCGGGCAGCCACCTCCTACAATGAGCAGTTCTTC	CATSRERAATSYNEQFF
TRBV7-2	NA	NA	TRBJ1-4	TGTGCCAGCAGCCGACAGTCAACTATGAATGAAAAACTGTTTTTT	CASSRQSTMNEKLFF
TRBV9	NA	TRBD1	TRBJ2-2	TGTGCCAGCAGCGCAACCGGGACAGGGGTTTTAACCGGGGAGCTGTTTTTT	CASSATGTGVLTGELFF
TRBV27	NA	TRBD1	TRBJ1-4	TGTGCCAGCAGTCGACAGGGGAGTTATGAAAAACTGTTTTTT	CASSRQGSYEKLFF
TRBV19	NA	NA	TRBJ1-3	TGTGCCAGTAGTATCCGCTCTGGAAACACCATATATTTT	CASSIRSGNTIYF
TRBV6-4	many	TRBD2	TRBJ2-5	TGTGCCAGCAGCGCATCCGGGACTAGCGGCCAAGAGACCCAGTACTTC	CASSASGTSGQETQYF
TRBV11-2	NA	TRBD2	TRBJ2-3	TGTGCCAGCAGCGGCGGACTAGCGGGAACAGATACGCAGTATTTT	CASSGGLAGTDTQYF
TRBV7-9	NA	TRBD2	TRBJ2-5	TGTGCCAGCAGTATAGGGGGTAGCGGGGACCAAGAGACCCAGTACTTC	CASSIGGSGDQETQYF
TRBV12-5	NA	NA	TRBJ2-1	TGTGCTAGTGGTTCACCCCATGGGGGAGGAAACGACAATGAGCAGTTCTTC	CASGSPHGGGNDNEQFF
TRBV28	once	TRBD1	TRBJ2-5	TGTGCCAGCAGGCTTCGACAGGGATGGGAGACCCAGTACTTC	CASRLRQGWETQYF
TRBV27	NA	NA	TRBJ1-2	TGTGCCAGCACCAAACTGACAGGCAGCCCCGGCGAAATCTCCTATGGCTACACCTTC	CASTKLTGSPGEISYGYTF
TRBV7-9	NA	TRBD2	TRBJ2-1	TGTGCCAGCAGCCGTCTAGCGGGAGTTAACAATGAGCAGTTCTTC	CASSRLAGVNNEQFF
TRBV7-9	NA	NA	TRBJ1-1	TGTGCCAGCAGCCGACAAAGGAACACTGAAGCTTTCTTT	CASSRQRNTEAFF
TRBV4-1	NA	TRBD1	TRBJ2-7	TGCGCCAGCAGCAACAGGGGCAGGGGAACCTACGAGCAGTACTTC	CASSNRGRGTYEQYF
TRBV7-8	many	TRBD1	TRBJ2-7	TGTGCCAGCAGCCCCATTGCCCATGTCGGGACAGGACACGAGCAGTACTTC	CASSPIAHVGTGHEQYF
TRBV7-9	once	TRBD1	TRBJ2-2	TGTGCCAGCAGCTTGAGGGGGCTAACCGGGGAGCTGTTTTTT	CASSLRGLTGELFF
TRBV10-3	NA	NA	TRBJ2-4	TGTGCCATCAATGGGACTTCCCGCCGAAACATTCAGTACTTC	CAINGTSRRNIQYF
TRBV18	NA	TRBD2	TRBJ2-1	TGTGCCAGCTCACCAGGTGTAGCGGGAGGGCACAATGAGCAGTTCTTC	CASSPGVAGGHNEQFF
TRBV30	NA	NA	TRBJ1-1	TGTGCCTGGAGACGAGAGATGAACACTGAAGCTTTCTTT	CAWRREMNTEAFF
TRBV13	NA	TRBD1	TRBJ2-7	TGTGCCAGCAGCTTTGAACAGGGGGATTACGAGCAGTACTTC	CASSFEQGDYEQYF
TRBV11-3	NA	NA	TRBJ2-3	TGTGCCAGCAGCTTAGGGGGCGGTCTCGCAGATACGCAGTATTTT	CASSLGGGLADTQYF